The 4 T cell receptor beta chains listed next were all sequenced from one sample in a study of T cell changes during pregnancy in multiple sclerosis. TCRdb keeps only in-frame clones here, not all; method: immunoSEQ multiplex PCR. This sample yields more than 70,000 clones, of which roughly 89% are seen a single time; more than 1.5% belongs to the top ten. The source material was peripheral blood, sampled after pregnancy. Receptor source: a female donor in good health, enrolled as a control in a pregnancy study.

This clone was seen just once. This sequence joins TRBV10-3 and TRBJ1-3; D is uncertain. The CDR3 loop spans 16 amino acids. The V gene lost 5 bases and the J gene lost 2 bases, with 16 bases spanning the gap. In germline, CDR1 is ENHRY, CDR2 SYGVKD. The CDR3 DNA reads TGTGCCATCAGTACTAATGACGCTTCGACTGGAAACACCATATATTTT. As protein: CAISTNDASTGNTIYF.

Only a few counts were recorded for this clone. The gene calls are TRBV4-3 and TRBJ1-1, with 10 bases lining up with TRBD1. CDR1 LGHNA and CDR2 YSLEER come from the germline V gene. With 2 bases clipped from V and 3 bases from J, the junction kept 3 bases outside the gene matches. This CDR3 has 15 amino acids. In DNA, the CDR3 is TGCGCCAGCAGCCAAACCGGGACAGGGGACACTGAAGCTTTCTTT. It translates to CASSQTGTGDTEAFF.

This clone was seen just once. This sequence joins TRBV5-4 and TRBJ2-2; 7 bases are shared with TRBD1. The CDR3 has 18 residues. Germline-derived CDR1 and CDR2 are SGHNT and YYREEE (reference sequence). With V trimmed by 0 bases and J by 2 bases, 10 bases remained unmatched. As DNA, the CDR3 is TGTGCCAGCAGCTTGGAAACAGTCGAGGGGGCCAACACCGGGGAGCTGTTTTTT. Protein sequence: CASSLETVEGANTGELFF.

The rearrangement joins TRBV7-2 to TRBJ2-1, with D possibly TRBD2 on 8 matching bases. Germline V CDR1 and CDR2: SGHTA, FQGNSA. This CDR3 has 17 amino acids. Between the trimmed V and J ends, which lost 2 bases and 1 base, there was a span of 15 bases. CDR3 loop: CASSLFREGASYNEQFF. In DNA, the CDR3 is TGTGCCAGCAGCTTATTTCGGGAGGGGGCTTCCTACAATGAGCAGTTCTTC. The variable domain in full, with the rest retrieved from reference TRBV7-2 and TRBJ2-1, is GAGVSQSPSNKVTEKGKDVELRCDPISGHTALYWYRQSLGQGLEFLIYFQGNSAPDKSGLPSDRFSAERTGGSVSTLTIQRTQQEDSAVYLCASSLFREGASYNEQFFGPGTRLTVL.